The 9 T cell receptor beta chains in this list originate from one sample, sequenced in a study of OX40 agonist ivuxolimab in advanced cancers. Some clones are missing from TCRdb's copy, which holds only in-frame ones; the method was immunoSEQ multiplex PCR. The table lists tens of thousands of clones, 70% to 90% of them singletons. The specimen comprised CD4+ or CD8+ T cells sorted from blood, sampled in a trial of the OX40 agonist ivuxolimab. The receptor set was obtained from an adult with an advanced solid tumor such as melanoma, head and neck, liver or kidney cancer.

This chain joins TRBV14 and TRBJ2-5; D unresolved. The germline V gene has CDR1 SGHDN and CDR2 FVKESK. This CDR3 spans 15 amino acids. V lost 0 bases to trimming and J lost 2 bases, with 10 bases between them. CDR3 sequence reads: CASSQDLGLQETQYF. CDR3 coding DNA: TGTGCCAGCAGCCAAGATCTAGGGTTACAAGAGACCCAGTACTTC.

The rearrangement uses TRBV2 and TRBJ2-5; 8 bases map to TRBD1. The trim removed 9 bases at V and 3 bases at J, leaving 3 bases unmatched. Germline assignment: CDR1 SNHLY and CDR2 FYNNEI. The CDR3 spans 12 residues. CDR3 region: CARRTGKETQYF. CDR3 bases: TGTGCCAGAAGGACAGGGAAAGAGACCCAGTACTTC.

The rearrangement uses TRBV29-1 and TRBJ1-4; unclear D gene. From germline, CDR1 is SQVTM and CDR2 ANQGSEA. The V end was cut by 3 bases, the J end by 10 bases, with 12 bases between. The CDR3 has 12 amino acids. The CDR3 DNA is TGCAGCGTTGAGTCCCACCAGAGAAAACTGTTTTTT. Protein product: CSVESHQRKLFF.

The chain is built from TRBV5-1 and TRBJ1-1; D not resolved. The germline CDR1 and CDR2 sequences are SGHRS and YFSETQ. Trimming pared 5 bases from V and 3 bases from J, leaving 17 bases between. The CDR3 covers 15 residues. CDR3 sequence (DNA): TGCGCCAGCAGTGAGGCACCGGGCGTGGACACTGAAGCTTTCTTT. It is translated as CASSEAPGVDTEAFF.

The chain combines TRBV7-2 with TRBJ1-5; possibly TRBD1 for D (6 bases). This CDR3 is built from 13 residues. In germline, CDR1 is SGHTA, CDR2 FQGNSA. Trimming left V 8 bases short and J 8 bases short, with 16 bases between. This chain's CDR3 is CASGRGDLEPQHF. The CDR3, as DNA: TGTGCCAGCGGTAGGGGGGATCTCGAGCCCCAGCATTTT.

The chain is built from TRBV29-1 and TRBJ2-3, with a tentative D call TRBD1 (6 bases). Per germline, CDR1 SQVTM and CDR2 ANQGSEA. CDR3 size: 13 residues. V lost 7 bases, J lost 2 bases, and 13 bases lay in between. The CDR3 loop reads CSARRTATDTQYF. The CDR3 DNA sequence: TGCAGCGCCAGAAGGACAGCCACAGATACGCAGTATTTT.

This chain connects TRBV29-1 to TRBJ1-3; the D is unclear. V was pared by 2 bases and J by 2 bases, with 10 bases between. Germline CDR1 and CDR2: SQVTM and ANQGSEA. The CDR3 length is 14 residues. DNA of the CDR3: TGCAGCGTTGAACGGGGATCTGCTGGAAACACCATATATTTT. This encodes CSVERGSAGNTIYF.

The V gene is TRBV5-1, the J gene TRBJ2-7, with a tentative D call TRBD1 (6 bases). Deletions cut 4 bases from V and 0 bases from J, with 11 bases between. Germline assignment: CDR1 SGHRS and CDR2 YFSETQ. The CDR3 has 14 residues. The CDR3 region is CASSAGTPSYEQYF. Here the CDR3 DNA reads TGCGCCAGCAGCGCTGGGACACCCTCCTACGAGCAGTACTTC.

This sequence joins TRBV7-2 and TRBJ1-2; no clear D. The CDR3 covers 14 residues. The V end lost 5 bases, the J end lost 4 bases, and 14 bases lay between the germline ends. Looked up from germline, CDR1 is SGHTA and CDR2 is FQGNSA. This CDR3 reads CASSPRTGIYGYTF. In nucleotides, the CDR3 is TGTGCCAGCAGCCCCCGGACGGGGATCTATGGCTACACCTTC.